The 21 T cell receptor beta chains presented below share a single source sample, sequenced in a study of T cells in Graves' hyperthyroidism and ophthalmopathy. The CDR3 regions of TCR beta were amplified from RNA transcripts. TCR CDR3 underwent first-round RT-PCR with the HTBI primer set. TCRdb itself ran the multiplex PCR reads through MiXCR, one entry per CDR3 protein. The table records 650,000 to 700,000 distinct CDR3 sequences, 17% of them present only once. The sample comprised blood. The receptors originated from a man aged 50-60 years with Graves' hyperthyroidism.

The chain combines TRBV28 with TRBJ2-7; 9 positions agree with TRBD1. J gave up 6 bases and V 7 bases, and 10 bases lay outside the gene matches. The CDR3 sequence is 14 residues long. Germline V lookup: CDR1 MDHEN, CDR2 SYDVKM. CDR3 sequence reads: CASTSGTGLSEQYF. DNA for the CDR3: TGTGCCAGCACTTCCGGGACAGGGCTTAGCGAGCAGTACTTC.

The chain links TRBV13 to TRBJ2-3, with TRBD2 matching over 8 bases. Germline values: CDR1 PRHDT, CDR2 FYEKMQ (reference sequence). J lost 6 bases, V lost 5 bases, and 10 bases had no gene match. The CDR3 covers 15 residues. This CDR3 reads CASSPRGSGMDTQYF. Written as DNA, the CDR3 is TGTGCCAGCAGCCCCCGGGGTAGCGGGATGGATACGCAGTATTTT.

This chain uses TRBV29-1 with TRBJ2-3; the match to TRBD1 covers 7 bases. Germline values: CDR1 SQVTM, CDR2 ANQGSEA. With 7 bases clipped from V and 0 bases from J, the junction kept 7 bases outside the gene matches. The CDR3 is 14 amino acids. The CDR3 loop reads CSGDSTTSTDTQYF. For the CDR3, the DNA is TGCAGCGGGGACAGTACCACTAGCACAGATACGCAGTATTTT.

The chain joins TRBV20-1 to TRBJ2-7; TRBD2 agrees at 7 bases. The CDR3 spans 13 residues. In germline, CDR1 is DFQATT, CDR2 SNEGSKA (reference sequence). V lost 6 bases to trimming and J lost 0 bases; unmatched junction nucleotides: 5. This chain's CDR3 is CSADWEGSYEQYF. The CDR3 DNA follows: TGCAGTGCCGATTGGGAGGGCTCCTACGAGCAGTACTTC.

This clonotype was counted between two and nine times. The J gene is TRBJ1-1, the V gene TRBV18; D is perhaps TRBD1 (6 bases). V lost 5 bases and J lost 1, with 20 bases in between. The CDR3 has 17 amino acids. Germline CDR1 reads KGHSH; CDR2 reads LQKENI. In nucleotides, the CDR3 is TGTGCCAGCTCATCATATACCGGGACACGACGGAACACTGAAGCTTTCTTT. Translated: CASSSYTGTRRNTEAFF.

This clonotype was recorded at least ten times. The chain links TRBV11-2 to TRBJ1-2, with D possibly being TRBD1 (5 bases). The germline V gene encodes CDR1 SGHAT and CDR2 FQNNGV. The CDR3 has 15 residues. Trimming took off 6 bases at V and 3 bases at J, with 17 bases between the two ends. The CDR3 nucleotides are TGTGCCAGCAGACGCCCGGGACGCTCCTACTATGGCTACACCTTC. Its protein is CASRRPGRSYYGYTF.

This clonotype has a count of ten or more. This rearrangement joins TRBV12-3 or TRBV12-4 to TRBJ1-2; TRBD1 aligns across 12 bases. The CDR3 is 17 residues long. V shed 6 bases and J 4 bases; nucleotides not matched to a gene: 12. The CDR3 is CASSTWDRGQGAYGYTF. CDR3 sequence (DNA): TGTGCCAGCAGCACCTGGGACAGGGGGCAGGGGGCCTATGGCTACACCTTC.

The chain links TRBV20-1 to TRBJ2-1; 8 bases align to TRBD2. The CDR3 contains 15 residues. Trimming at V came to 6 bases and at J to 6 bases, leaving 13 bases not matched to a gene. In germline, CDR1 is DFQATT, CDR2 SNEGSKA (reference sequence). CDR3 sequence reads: CSAQHLGLGTNEQFF. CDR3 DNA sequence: TGCAGTGCACAACACCTGGGACTAGGGACCAATGAGCAGTTCTTC.

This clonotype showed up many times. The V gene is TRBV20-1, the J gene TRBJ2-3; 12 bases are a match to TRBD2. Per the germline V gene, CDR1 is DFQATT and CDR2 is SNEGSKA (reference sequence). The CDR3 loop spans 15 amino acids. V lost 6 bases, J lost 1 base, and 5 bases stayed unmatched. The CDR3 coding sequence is TGCAGTGCCCGACTAGCGGGAGATGGCACAGATACGCAGTATTTT. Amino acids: CSARLAGDGTDTQYF.

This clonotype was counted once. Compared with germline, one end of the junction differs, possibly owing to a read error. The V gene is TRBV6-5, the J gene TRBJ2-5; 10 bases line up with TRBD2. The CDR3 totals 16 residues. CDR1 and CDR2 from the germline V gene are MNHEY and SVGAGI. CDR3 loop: CASSYVGSGRRENQYF. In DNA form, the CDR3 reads TGTGCCAGCAGTTACGTCGGTAGCGGGAGGAGGGAGAACCAGTACTTC.

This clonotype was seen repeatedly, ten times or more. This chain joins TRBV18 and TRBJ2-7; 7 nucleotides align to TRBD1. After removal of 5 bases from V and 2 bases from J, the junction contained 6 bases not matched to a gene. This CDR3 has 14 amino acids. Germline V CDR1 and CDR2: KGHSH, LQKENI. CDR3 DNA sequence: TGTGCCAGCTCAGCCACAGGGGCCCCCTACGAGCAGTACTTC. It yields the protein CASSATGAPYEQYF. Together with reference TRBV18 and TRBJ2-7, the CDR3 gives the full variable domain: NAGVMQNPRHLVRRRGQEARLRCSPMKGHSHVYWYRQLPEEGLKFMVYLQKENIIDESGMPKERFSAEFPKEGPSILRIQQVVRGDSAAYFCASSATGAPYEQYFGPGTRLTVT.

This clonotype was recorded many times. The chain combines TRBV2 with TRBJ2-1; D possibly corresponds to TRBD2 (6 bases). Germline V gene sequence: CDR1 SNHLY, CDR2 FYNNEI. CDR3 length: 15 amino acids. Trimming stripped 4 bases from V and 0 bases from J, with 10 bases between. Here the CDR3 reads CASSVRDHSYNEQFF. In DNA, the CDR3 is TGTGCCAGCAGTGTGCGGGACCACTCCTACAATGAGCAGTTCTTC. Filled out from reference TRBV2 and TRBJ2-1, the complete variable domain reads EPEVTQTPSHQVTQMGQEVILRCVPISNHLYFYWYRQILGQKVEFLVSFYNNEISEKSEIFDDQFSVERPDGSNFTLKIRSTKLEDSAMYFCASSVRDHSYNEQFFGPGTRLTVL.

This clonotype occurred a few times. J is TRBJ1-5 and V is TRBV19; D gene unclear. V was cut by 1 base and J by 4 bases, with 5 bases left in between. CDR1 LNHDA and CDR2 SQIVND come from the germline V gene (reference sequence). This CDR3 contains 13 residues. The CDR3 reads CASSIVQNQPQHF. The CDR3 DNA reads TGTGCCAGTAGTATAGTACAAAATCAGCCCCAGCATTTT. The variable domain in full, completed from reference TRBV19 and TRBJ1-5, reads DGGITQSPKYLFRKEGQNVTLSCEQNLNHDAMYWYRQDPGQGLRLIYYSQIVNDFQKGDIAEGYSVSREKKESFPLTVTSAQKNPTAFYLCASSIVQNQPQHFGDGTRLSIL.

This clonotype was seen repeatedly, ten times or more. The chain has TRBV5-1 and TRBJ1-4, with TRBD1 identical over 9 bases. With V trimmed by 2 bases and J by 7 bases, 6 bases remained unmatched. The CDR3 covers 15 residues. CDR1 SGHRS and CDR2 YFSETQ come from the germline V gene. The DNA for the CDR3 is TGCGCCAGCAGCTTAAGGACAGGGGCGAGTGAAAAACTGTTTTTT. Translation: CASSLRTGASEKLFF.

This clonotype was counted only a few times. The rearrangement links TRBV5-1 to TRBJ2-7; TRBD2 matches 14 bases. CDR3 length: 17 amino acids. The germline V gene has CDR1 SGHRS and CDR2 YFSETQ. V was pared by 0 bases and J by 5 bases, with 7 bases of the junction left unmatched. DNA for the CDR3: TGCGCCAGCAGCTTGGGCGTGGGACTAGCGGGAGTCCACGAGCAGTACTTC. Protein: CASSLGVGLAGVHEQYF.

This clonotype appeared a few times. CDR3 nucleotides: TGTGCCTGGAGCGTTCAGGGGGTTTCTGTGCAGTACTTC. Protein product: CAWSVQGVSVQYF. The chain employs TRBV30 and TRBJ2-7; 7 bases map to TRBD1. Germline-derived CDR1 and CDR2 are GTSNPN and SVGIG (reference sequence). CDR3 length: 13 amino acids. V trimming: 3 bases; J trimming: 9 bases; junction bases outside the gene matches: 11.

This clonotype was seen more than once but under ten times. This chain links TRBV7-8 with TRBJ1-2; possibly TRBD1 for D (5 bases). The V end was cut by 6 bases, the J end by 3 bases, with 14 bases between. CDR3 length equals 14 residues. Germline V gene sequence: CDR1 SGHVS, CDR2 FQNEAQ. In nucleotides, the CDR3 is TGTGCCAGCAGTCGCAGGGAATTCGACTATGGCTACACCTTC. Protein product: CASSRREFDYGYTF. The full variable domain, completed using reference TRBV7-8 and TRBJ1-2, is GAGVSQSPRYKVAKRGQDVALRCDPISGHVSLFWYQQALGQGPEFLTYFQNEAQLDKSGLPSDRFFAERPEGSVSTLKIQRTQQEDSAVYLCASSRREFDYGYTFGSGTRLTVV.

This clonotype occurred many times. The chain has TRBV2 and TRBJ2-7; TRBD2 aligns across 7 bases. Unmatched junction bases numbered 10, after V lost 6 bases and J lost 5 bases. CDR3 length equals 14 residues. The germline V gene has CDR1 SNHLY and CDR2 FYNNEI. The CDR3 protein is CASRYLTSDNEQYF. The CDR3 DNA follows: TGTGCCAGCAGGTACCTCACTAGCGACAACGAGCAGTACTTC.

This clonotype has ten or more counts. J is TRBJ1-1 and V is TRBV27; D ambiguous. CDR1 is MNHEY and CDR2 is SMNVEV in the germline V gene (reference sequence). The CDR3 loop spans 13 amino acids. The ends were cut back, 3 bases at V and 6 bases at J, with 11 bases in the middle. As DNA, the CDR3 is TGTGCCAGCAGTTTGGCGAGAACGGCTGAAGCTTTCTTT. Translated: CASSLARTAEAFF.

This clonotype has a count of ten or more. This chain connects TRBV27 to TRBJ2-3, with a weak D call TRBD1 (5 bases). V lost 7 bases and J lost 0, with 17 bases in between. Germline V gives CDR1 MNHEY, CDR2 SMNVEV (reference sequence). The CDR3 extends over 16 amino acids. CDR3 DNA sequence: TGTGCCAGCACCCTCTACTGGGCAGGGAGCACAGATACGCAGTATTTT. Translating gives CASTLYWAGSTDTQYF.

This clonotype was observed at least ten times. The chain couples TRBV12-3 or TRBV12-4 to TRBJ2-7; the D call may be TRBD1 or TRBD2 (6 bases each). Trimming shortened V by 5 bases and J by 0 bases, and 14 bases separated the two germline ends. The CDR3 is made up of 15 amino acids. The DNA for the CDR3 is TGTGCCAGCAGTGGGGGGTGGGACATCTCCTACGAGCAGTACTTC. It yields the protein CASSGGWDISYEQYF.